The 18 T cell receptor beta chains given below trace back to one sample, sequenced in a study of control samples from healthy donors and cancer patients. Profiled with immunoSEQ multiplex PCR; TCRdb holds only in-frame clones, not every one. In the table there are more than 110,000 clones, roughly nine tenths of which are singletons. Source material: blood. The source of these receptors is a woman younger than 45 in good health.

The CDR3 region is CASSLGSGEQFF. The CDR3 DNA reads TGTGCCAGCAGTTTAGGGAGTGGCGAGCAGTTCTTC. V is TRBV12-3 or TRBV12-4 and J is TRBJ2-1; no clear D. The CDR3 covers 12 residues. The V end was cut by 1 base, the J end by 10 bases, with 8 bases between.

About this clone: Its ends do not fully match the called genes, so a read error is possible. This specimen includes other DNA sequences encoding the same CDR3. V is TRBV14 and J is TRBJ2-7; a weak D match, TRBD2 (6 bases). The CDR3 length is 14 residues. Germline CDR1 SGHDN, CDR2 FVKESK. The CDR3 reads CASSQAVGGYEQYF. In nucleotides, the CDR3 is TGTGCCAGCAGTCAAGCAGTGGGAGGCTACGAGCAGTACTTC.

The rearrangement joins TRBV28 to TRBJ1-1, with 8 bases that match TRBD1. V gave up 3 bases and J gave up 4 bases; unmatched junction bases: 4. CDR1 and CDR2 (germline): MDHEN, SYDVKM. This CDR3 comprises 14 residues. Here the CDR3 DNA reads TGTGCCAGCAGTTTCGGGGACAGGTCCACTGAAGCTTTCTTT. As protein: CASSFGDRSTEAFF.

This rearrangement joins TRBV3-1 (or the pseudogene TRBV3-2) to TRBJ1-5, with D uncertain. Trimming took off 1 base at V and 6 bases at J, with 13 bases between the two ends. This CDR3 is 15 amino acids long. Germline V gene sequence: CDR1 LGHDT, CDR2 YNNKEL (reference sequence). The CDR3 protein is CASSQGRGSTQPQHF. In nucleotides, the CDR3 is TGTGCCAGCAGCCAAGGGCGAGGTTCTACTCAGCCCCAGCATTTT.

The rearrangement uses TRBV30 and TRBJ2-3; 8 bases are a match to TRBD2. The CDR3 runs 15 residues. J gave up 5 bases and V 1 base, and 8 bases lay outside the gene matches. Germline lookup yields CDR1 GTSNPN and CDR2 SVGIG (reference sequence). The DNA of the CDR3 is TGTGCCTGGAGTGGGGGAGCGGGAGTCAAAGATACGCAGTATTTT. Protein: CAWSGGAGVKDTQYF.

The chain recombines TRBV18 with TRBJ2-2; TRBD1 matches 7 bases. The CDR3 totals 16 residues. Germline-derived CDR1 and CDR2 are KGHSH and LQKENI. V gave up 3 bases and J gave up 0 bases; unmatched junction bases: 4. The CDR3 DNA reads as TGTGCCAGCTCACCGACAGGGATCGCGAACACCGGGGAGCTGTTTTTT. It translates to CASSPTGIANTGELFF.

The CDR3 bases are TGTGCCAGCAGCCGAGGGGCTGATATCTCGCAGTATTTT. Translating it yields CASSRGADISQYF. The chain is built from TRBV4-2 and TRBJ2-3; D possibly matches TRBD1 or TRBD2 (5 bases each). V gave up 4 bases and J gave up 10 bases, with 15 bases separating them. Germline V lookup: CDR1 LGHNA, CDR2 YNFKEQ. The CDR3 sequence is 13 residues long.

CDR3 DNA: TGTGCCAGCAGCTTAGTGAGCGGGGCTAGGCAGCCCCAGCATTTT. Translating gives CASSLVSGARQPQHF. V usage is TRBV7-2 and J usage is TRBJ1-5, with a possible D match to TRBD1 (5 bases). The germline V gene encodes CDR1 SGHTA and CDR2 FQGNSA. This CDR3 has 15 amino acids. V shed 1 base and J shed 7 bases, with 14 bases lying between them.

The V and J genes are TRBV5-4 and TRBJ2-3, with D hard to call. Germline V CDR1 and CDR2: SGHNT, YYREEE (reference sequence). CDR3 length equals 14 residues. Trimming pared 0 bases from V and 6 bases from J, leaving 11 bases between. The chain's CDR3 is CASSLVAGADTQYF. CDR3 coding DNA: TGTGCCAGCAGCTTGGTGGCAGGCGCCGATACGCAGTATTTT.

The genes are TRBV13 and TRBJ1-2; 10 bases are a match to TRBD1. The junction had 11 bases not matched to a gene; V was cut back by 5 bases and J by 8 bases. Germline loops: CDR1 PRHDT, CDR2 FYEKMQ (reference sequence). The CDR3 consists of 15 residues. CDR3 amino acids: CASSRIPGQGEGYTF. The CDR3 region has the DNA TGTGCCAGCAGCCGCATCCCCGGACAGGGGGAAGGCTACACCTTC.

The V and J genes are TRBV6-6 and TRBJ2-1; weak D call: TRBD2 (6 bases). The CDR3 is 15 amino acids. The ends were cut back, 2 bases at V and 1 base at J, with 9 bases in the middle. In germline, CDR1 is MNHNY, CDR2 SVGAGI (reference sequence). The DNA for the CDR3 is TGTGCCAGCAGTTACGGGACTCTGTCCTACAATGAGCAGTTCTTC. It specifies CASSYGTLSYNEQFF.

The chain has TRBV3-1 (or the pseudogene TRBV3-2) and TRBJ1-6; 7 bases match TRBD1. CDR1 and CDR2 from the germline V gene are LGHDT and YNNKEL (reference sequence). The length of the CDR3 is 14 residues. V dropped 6 bases and J dropped 7; count of bases not matched to a gene: 6. The CDR3 spells CASSTTGNNSPLHF. For the CDR3, the DNA is TGTGCCAGCAGTACGACAGGGAACAATTCACCCCTCCACTTT.

This chain joins TRBV5-1 and TRBJ1-2; D gene ambiguous. V was pared by 0 bases and J by 1 base, with 10 bases between. Germline-derived CDR1 and CDR2 are SGHRS and YFSETQ. The CDR3 is 15 residues long. For the CDR3, the DNA is TGCGCCAGCAGCTTGGAATGGGCGGGTAACTATGGCTACACCTTC. It codes for CASSLEWAGNYGYTF.

The chain joins TRBV28 to TRBJ1-5; D may be TRBD1 (6 bases). This CDR3 contains 16 residues. V was cut by 4 bases and J by 2 bases, with 15 bases left in between. Germline assignment: CDR1 MDHEN and CDR2 SYDVKM. The CDR3 DNA is TGTGCCAGCAGTTCGGGTGGGGCAGGGGGCAATCAGCCCCAGCATTTT. This gives the protein CASSSGGAGGNQPQHF.

This chain uses TRBV7-3 with TRBJ2-2; weak D call: TRBD2 (5 bases). Germline values: CDR1 SGHTA, CDR2 FQGTGA. The CDR3 consists of 17 residues. The V and J ends lost 2 bases and 7 bases respectively, with 20 bases between them. CDR3: CASSLSSGGYGVGELFF. The CDR3 DNA is TGTGCCAGCAGCTTATCGTCCGGCGGGTACGGGGTCGGGGAGCTGTTTTTT. Full variable domain (missing parts from reference TRBV7-3 and TRBJ2-2): GAGVSQTPSNKVTEKGKYVELRCDPISGHTALYWYRQSLGQGPEFLIYFQGTGAADDSGLPNDRFFAVRPEGSVSTLKIQRTERGDSAVYLCASSLSSGGYGVGELFFGEGSRLTVL.

The CDR3 region has the DNA TGTGCCAGCAGCCTTAGCGGGAGCTCTGGGGCCAACGTCCTGACTTTC. Protein product: CASSLSGSSGANVLTF. This chain uses TRBV7-3 with TRBJ2-6, with 9 bases lining up with TRBD2. Germline V gene lookup returns CDR1 SGHTA and CDR2 FQGTGA. The ends lost 5 bases at V and 0 bases at J; junction bases unmatched: 2. The CDR3 loop spans 16 amino acids.

The sample holds one count of this clone. The chain has TRBV7-8 and TRBJ1-4, with D perhaps TRBD1 (5 bases). The length of the CDR3 is 18 residues. Deletions cut 2 bases from V and 3 bases from J, with 19 bases between. From germline, CDR1 is SGHVS and CDR2 FQNEAQ. Here the CDR3 DNA reads TGTGCCAGCAGCTTACCCCCGTGGGTGGGGGGATCTAATGAAAAACTGTTTTTT. Translating gives CASSLPPWVGGSNEKLFF.

The chain joins TRBV19 to TRBJ2-1, with D perhaps TRBD2 (5 bases). The length of the CDR3 is 15 residues. The ends were cut back, 7 bases at V and 3 bases at J, with 16 bases in the middle. Germline V gives CDR1 LNHDA, CDR2 SQIVND (reference sequence). CDR3 coding DNA: TGTGCCAGTACCAAATTGGGAGCGGACTACAATGAGCAGTTCTTC. It translates to CASTKLGADYNEQFF.